These 5 T cell receptor beta chains share one sample of origin, sequenced in a study of blood T cell repertoires in COVID-19. Sequencing used immunoSEQ multiplex PCR; TCRdb keeps in-frame clones, though not all of them. The sample has around 150,000 clones, about 80% seen once. Material: peripheral blood. All receptors derive from a man aged 45-65 years with acute or convalescent COVID-19.

This chain links TRBV7-8 with TRBJ2-3; 9 nucleotides line up with TRBD2. Losses at the gene ends were 1 base for V and 0 bases for J; bases not matched to a gene: 5. Germline CDR1 is SGHVS and CDR2 is FQNEAQ. The CDR3 has 17 amino acids. The CDR3 protein is CASSLERSGGSTDTQYF. CDR3 DNA: TGTGCCAGCAGCTTAGAGAGGAGCGGGGGGAGCACAGATACGCAGTATTTT.

J is TRBJ1-1 and V is TRBV20-1, with TRBD1 matching over 8 bases. Germline V gene lookup returns CDR1 DFQATT and CDR2 SNEGSKA (reference sequence). J lost 4 bases, V lost 3 bases, and 7 bases had no gene match. The CDR3 loop spans 14 amino acids. In nucleotides, the CDR3 is TGCAGTGCTAGTCCCGCAGGGGGCCGCACTGAAGCTTTCTTT. Translation: CSASPAGGRTEAFF.

This clone was counted between two and nine times. The rearrangement joins TRBV5-1 to TRBJ1-1; D is possibly TRBD1 (6 bases). CDR3 length: 14 residues. Trimming took 4 bases from V and 1 from J, leaving 11 bases between them. Germline V lookup: CDR1 SGHRS, CDR2 YFSETQ. In DNA, the CDR3 is TGCGCCAGCAGCCACCGGGACACGAACACTGAAGCTTTCTTT. It codes for CASSHRDTNTEAFF.

The chain carries TRBV2 and TRBJ2-7; 7 nucleotides align to TRBD1. The ends lost 8 bases at V and 2 bases at J; junction bases unmatched: 6. Germline CDR1 is SNHLY and CDR2 is FYNNEI. This CDR3 comprises 13 residues. The CDR3: CASARDRTYEQYV. CDR3 nucleotide sequence: TGTGCCAGCGCAAGGGACAGAACCTACGAGCAGTACGTC.

The rearrangement uses TRBV28 and TRBJ1-5; D remains ambiguous. CDR1 and CDR2 from the germline V gene are MDHEN and SYDVKM. This CDR3 contains 12 residues. The V end lost 8 bases, the J end lost 9 bases, and 14 bases lay between the germline ends. CDR3: CASGTPGWPQHF. The CDR3 nucleotides read TGTGCCAGCGGTACCCCAGGTTGGCCCCAGCATTTT. The whole variable domain, remainder taken from reference TRBV28 and TRBJ1-5, is DVKVTQSSRYLVKRTGEKVFLECVQDMDHENMFWYRQDPGLGLRLIYFSYDVKMKEKGDIPEGYSVSREKKERFSLILESASTNQTSMYLCASGTPGWPQHFGDGTRLSIL.